This T cell receptor (beta chain) derives from a study of T cell responses to AZD1222 COVID-19 vaccine. Overall study results and limits: Two AZD1222 doses significantly raised spike-specific TCR breadth and depth over controls. The study reported that nearly half of spike-specific TCRs target unmutated variant regions. Donor demographics were predominantly white British with a female majority; clonal diversity may be underestimated.

Clones were sequenced by immunoSEQ multiplex PCR, and TCRdb holds only the in-frame ones, with some missing. The data hold approximately 70,000 clones, with over 70% observed a single time. Worth noting for this clone: Its matching antigen is unknown.

CDR1 is SGDLS and CDR2 is YYNGEE in the germline V gene. Unmatched junction bases numbered 8, after V lost 6 bases and J lost 3 bases. The CDR3 has 14 amino acids. This sample comprised peripheral blood, obtained 28 days after the second AZD1222 dose. The V call is TRBV9, the J call TRBJ1-1; 7 bases map to TRBD1. The receptor comes from an adult who received the AZD1222 COVID-19 vaccine. DNA for the CDR3: TGTGCCAGCAACCTAGGGGGCGCGGACACTGAAGCTTTCTTT. It yields the protein CASNLGGADTEAFF.